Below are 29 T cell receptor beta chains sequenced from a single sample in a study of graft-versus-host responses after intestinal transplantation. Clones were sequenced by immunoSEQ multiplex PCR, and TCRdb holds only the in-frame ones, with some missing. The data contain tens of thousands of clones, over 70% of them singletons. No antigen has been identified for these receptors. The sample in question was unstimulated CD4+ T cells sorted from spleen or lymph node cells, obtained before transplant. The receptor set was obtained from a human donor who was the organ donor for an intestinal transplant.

CDR3 loop: CASSLLSAGASDTQYF. The CDR3 DNA is TGTGCCAGCAGCTTACTCTCAGCGGGGGCCTCAGATACGCAGTATTTT. The chain recombines TRBV11-2 with TRBJ2-3; TRBD2 matches at 8 bases. Per the germline V gene, CDR1 is SGHAT and CDR2 is FQNNGV. The J segment lost 4 bases and the V segment lost 2 bases, leaving 8 bases of the junction unmatched. CDR3 size: 16 residues.

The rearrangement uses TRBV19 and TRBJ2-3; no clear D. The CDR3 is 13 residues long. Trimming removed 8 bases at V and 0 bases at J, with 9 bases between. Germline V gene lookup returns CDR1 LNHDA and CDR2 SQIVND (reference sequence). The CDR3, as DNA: TGTGCCAGTGCTAGAGAGAGCACAGATACGCAGTATTTT. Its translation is CASARESTDTQYF. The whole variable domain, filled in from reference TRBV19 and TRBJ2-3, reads DGGITQSPKYLFRKEGQNVTLSCEQNLNHDAMYWYRQDPGQGLRLIYYSQIVNDFQKGDIAEGYSVSREKKESFPLTVTSAQKNPTAFYLCASARESTDTQYFGPGTRLTVL.

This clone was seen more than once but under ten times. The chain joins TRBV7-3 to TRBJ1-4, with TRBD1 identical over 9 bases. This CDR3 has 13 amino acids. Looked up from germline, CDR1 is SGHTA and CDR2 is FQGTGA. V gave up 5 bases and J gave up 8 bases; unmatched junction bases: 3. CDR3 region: CASSLDRGEKLFF. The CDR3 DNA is TGTGCCAGCAGCCTCGACAGGGGGGAAAAACTGTTTTTT.

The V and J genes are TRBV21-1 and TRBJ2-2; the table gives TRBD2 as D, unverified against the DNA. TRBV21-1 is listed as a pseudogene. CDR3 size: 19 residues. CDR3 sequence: CASSLKRGGRWPPAGELFF. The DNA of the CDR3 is TGTGCCAGCAGCTTAAAGCGGGGGGGCCGATGGCCCCCCGCCGGGGAGCTGTTTTTT.

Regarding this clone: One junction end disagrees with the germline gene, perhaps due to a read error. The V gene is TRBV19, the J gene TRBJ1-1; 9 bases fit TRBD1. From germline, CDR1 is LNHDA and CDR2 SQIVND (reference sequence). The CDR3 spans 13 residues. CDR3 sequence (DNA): TGTGCCAGTAGTGTAGACAGGGGGACTGAAGCTTTCTTT. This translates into CASSVDRGTEAFF.

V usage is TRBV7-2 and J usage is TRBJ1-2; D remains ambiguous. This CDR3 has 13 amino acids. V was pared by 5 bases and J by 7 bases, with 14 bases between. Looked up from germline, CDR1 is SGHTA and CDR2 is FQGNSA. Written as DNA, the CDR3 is TGTGCCAGCAGCAACGACCTCGGCGGTGGCTACACCTTC. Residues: CASSNDLGGGYTF.

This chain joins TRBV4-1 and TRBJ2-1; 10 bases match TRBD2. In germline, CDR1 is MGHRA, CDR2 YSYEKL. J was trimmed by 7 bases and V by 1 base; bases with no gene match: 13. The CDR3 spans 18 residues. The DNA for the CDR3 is TGCGCCAGCAGCCAAGCAACGTTGGGACTAGCGTTTGCAAATGAGCAGTTCTTC. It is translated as CASSQATLGLAFANEQFF.

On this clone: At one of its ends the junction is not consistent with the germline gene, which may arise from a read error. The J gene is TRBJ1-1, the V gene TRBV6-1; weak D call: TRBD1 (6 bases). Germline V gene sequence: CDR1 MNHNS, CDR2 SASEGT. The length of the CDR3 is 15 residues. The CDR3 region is CTSRKTGTANTEAFF. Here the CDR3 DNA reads TGTACCAGCAGGAAAACAGGGACGGCAAACACTGAAGCTTTCTTT.

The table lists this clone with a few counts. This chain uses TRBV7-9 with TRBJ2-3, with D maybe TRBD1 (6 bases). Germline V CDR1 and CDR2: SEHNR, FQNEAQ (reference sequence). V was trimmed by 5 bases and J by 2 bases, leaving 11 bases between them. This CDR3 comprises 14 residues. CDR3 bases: TGTGCCAGCAGCCCAGGACAGCCCACAGATACGCAGTATTTT. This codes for CASSPGQPTDTQYF.

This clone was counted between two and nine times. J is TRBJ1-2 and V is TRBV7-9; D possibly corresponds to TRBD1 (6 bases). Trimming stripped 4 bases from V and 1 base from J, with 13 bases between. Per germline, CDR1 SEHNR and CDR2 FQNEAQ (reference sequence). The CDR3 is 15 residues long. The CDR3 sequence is CASSSPDSLNYGYTF. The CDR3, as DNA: TGTGCCAGCAGCTCCCCGGACAGCCTTAACTATGGCTACACCTTC.

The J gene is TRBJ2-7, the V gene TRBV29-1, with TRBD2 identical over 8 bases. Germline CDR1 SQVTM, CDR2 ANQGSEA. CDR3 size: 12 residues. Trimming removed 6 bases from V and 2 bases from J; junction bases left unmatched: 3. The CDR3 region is CSVTTSAYEQYV. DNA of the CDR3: TGCAGCGTAACGACTAGCGCCTACGAGCAGTACGTC.

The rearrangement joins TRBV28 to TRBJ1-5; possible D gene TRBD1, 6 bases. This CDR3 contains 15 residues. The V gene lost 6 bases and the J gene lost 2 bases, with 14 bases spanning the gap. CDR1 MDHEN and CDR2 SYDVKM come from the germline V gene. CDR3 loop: CASRVGGGGNQPQHF. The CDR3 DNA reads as TGTGCCAGCAGGGTGGGAGGGGGAGGCAATCAGCCCCAGCATTTT. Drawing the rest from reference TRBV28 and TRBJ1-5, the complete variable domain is DVKVTQSSRYLVKRTGEKVFLECVQDMDHENMFWYRQDPGLGLRLIYFSYDVKMKEKGDIPEGYSVSREKKERFSLILESASTNQTSMYLCASRVGGGGNQPQHFGDGTRLSIL.

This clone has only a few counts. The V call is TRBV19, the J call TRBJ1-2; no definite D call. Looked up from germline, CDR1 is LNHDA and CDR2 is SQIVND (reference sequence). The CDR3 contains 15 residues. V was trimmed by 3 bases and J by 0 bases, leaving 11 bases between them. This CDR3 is CASSIGSSTNYGYTF. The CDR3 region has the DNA TGTGCCAGTAGTATTGGCAGTTCCACTAACTATGGCTACACCTTC. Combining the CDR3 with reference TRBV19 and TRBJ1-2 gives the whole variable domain DGGITQSPKYLFRKEGQNVTLSCEQNLNHDAMYWYRQDPGQGLRLIYYSQIVNDFQKGDIAEGYSVSREKKESFPLTVTSAQKNPTAFYLCASSIGSSTNYGYTFGSGTRLTVV.

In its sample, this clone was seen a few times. This CDR3 reads CASSILGAGGRRGELFF. DNA of the CDR3: TGTGCCAGTAGTATCCTCGGAGCGGGGGGCCGTAGAGGGGAGCTGTTTTTT. The chain is built from TRBV19 and TRBJ2-2, with 9 positions matching TRBD2. J was trimmed by 8 bases and V by 3 bases; bases with no gene match: 13. The CDR3 has 17 residues. CDR1 is LNHDA and CDR2 is SQIVND in the germline V gene (reference sequence).

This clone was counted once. In nucleotides, the CDR3 is TGTGCCAGCAGCTTGGGGACAGGGGCTAGCACAGATACGCAGTATTTT. It yields the protein CASSLGTGASTDTQYF. This chain links TRBV5-6 with TRBJ2-3, with 9 bases lining up with TRBD1. This CDR3 comprises 16 residues. Germline values: CDR1 SGHDT, CDR2 YYEEEE. V lost 0 bases, J lost 0 bases, and 2 bases stayed unmatched.

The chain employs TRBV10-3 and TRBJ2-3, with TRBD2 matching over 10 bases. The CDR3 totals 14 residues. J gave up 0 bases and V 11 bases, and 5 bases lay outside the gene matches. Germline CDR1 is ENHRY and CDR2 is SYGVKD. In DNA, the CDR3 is TGTGCCGTAGAGCGGGGGGGGAGCACAGATACGCAGTATTTT. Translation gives CAVERGGSTDTQYF.

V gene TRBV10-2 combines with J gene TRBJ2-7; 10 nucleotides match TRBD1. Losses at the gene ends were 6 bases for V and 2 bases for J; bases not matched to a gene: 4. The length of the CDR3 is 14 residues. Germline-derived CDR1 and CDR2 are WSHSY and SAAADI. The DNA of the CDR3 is TGCGCCAGCAGAACCGGGACAGGGGCCTACGAGCAGTACGTC. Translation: CASRTGTGAYEQYV.

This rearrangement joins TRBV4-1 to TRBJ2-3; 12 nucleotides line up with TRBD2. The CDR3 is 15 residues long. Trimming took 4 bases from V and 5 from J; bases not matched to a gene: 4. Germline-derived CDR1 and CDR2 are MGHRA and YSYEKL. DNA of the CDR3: TGCGCCAGCAGCCCCTTGACTAGCGGGAGAGATACGCAGTATTTT. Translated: CASSPLTSGRDTQYF.

CDR3 nucleotide sequence: TGTGCCAGCAAACGAGGTCTTACGGGGGTTAATGAGCAGTTCTTC. Residues: CASKRGLTGVNEQFF. This chain uses TRBV28 with TRBJ2-1, with a weak D call TRBD2 (6 bases). Looked up from germline, CDR1 is MDHEN and CDR2 is SYDVKM. With 7 bases removed from V and 7 bases from J, the gap between germline ends came to 20 bases. The CDR3 covers 15 residues.

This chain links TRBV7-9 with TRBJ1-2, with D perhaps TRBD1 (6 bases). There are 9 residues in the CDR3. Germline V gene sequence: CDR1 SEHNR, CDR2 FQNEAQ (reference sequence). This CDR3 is CAGGQGYTF. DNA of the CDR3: TGTGCGGGGGGGCAAGGCTACACCTTC. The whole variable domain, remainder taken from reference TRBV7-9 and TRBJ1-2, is DTGVSQNPRHKITKRGQNVTFRCDPISEHNRLYWYRQTLGQGPEFLTYFQNEAQLEKSRLLSDRFSAERPKGSFSTLEIQRTEQGDSAMYLCAGGQGYTFGSGTRLTVV.

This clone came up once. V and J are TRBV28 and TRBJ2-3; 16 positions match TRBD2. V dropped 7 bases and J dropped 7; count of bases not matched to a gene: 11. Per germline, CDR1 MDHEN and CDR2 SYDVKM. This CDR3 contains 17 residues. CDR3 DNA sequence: TGTGCCAGCACCGACTCGGGGACTAGCGGGGGGGCGAATACGCAGTATTTT. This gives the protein CASTDSGTSGGANTQYF.

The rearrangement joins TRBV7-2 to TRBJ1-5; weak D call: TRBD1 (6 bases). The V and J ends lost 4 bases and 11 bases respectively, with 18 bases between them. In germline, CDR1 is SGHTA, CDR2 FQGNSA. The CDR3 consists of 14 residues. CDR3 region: CASSSSDRRSSQHF. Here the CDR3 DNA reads TGTGCCAGCAGCTCGTCGGACAGACGATCGTCCCAGCATTTT.

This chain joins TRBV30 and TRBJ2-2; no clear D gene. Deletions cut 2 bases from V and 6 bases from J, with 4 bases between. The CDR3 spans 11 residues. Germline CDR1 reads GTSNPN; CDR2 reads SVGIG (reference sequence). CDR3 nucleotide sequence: TGTGCCTGGAGTATATCCGGGGAGCTGTTTTTT. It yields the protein CAWSISGELFF.

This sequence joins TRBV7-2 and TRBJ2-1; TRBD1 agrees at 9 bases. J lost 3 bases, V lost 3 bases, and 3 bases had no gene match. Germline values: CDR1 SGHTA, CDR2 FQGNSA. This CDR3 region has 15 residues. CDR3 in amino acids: CASSFRDRDYNEQFF. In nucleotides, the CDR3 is TGTGCCAGCAGCTTCCGGGACAGGGACTACAATGAGCAGTTCTTC. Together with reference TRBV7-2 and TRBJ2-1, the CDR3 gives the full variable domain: GAGVSQSPSNKVTEKGKDVELRCDPISGHTALYWYRQSLGQGLEFLIYFQGNSAPDKSGLPSDRFSAERTGGSVSTLTIQRTQQEDSAVYLCASSFRDRDYNEQFFGPGTRLTVL.

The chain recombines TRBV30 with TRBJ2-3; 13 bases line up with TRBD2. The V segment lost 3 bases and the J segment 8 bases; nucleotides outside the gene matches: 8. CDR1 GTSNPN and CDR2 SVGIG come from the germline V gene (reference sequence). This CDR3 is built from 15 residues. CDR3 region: CAWSRLAGGVGTQYF. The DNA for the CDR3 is TGTGCCTGGAGCCGACTAGCGGGGGGTGTTGGTACGCAGTATTTT.

Here the CDR3 reads CASSAQRRGQYF. CDR3 coding DNA: TGTGCCAGCAGCGCCCAGAGACGCGGGCAGTATTTT. V usage is TRBV9 and J usage is TRBJ2-3; D is ambiguous. CDR3 length: 12 residues. CDR1 and CDR2 (germline): SGDLS, YYNGEE. Trimming cost V 3 bases and J 11 bases, with 13 bases left between them.

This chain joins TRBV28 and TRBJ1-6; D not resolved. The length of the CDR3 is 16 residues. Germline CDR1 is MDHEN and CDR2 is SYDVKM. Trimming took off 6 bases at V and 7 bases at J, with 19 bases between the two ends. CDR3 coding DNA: TGTGCCAGCAGCCCTCTCAGCGGCCAGGACAATTCACCCCTCCACTTT. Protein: CASSPLSGQDNSPLHF.

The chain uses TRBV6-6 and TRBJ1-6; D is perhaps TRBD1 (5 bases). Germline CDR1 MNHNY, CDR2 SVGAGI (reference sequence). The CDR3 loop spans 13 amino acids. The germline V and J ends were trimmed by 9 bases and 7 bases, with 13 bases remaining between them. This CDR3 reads CASRSGKNSPLHF. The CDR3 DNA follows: TGTGCCAGTAGGTCAGGGAAAAATTCACCCCTCCACTTT.

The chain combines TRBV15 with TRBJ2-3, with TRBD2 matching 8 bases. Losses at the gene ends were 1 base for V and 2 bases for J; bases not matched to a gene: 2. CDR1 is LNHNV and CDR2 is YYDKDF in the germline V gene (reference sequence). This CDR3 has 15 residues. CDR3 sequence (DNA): TGTGCCACCAGCAGAGCGGGGGGGGCCACAGATACGCAGTATTTT. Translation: CATSRAGGATDTQYF. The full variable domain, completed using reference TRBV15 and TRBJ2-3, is DAMVIQNPRYQVTQFGKPVTLSCSQTLNHNVMYWYQQKSSQAPKLLFHYYDKDFNNEADTPDNFQSRRPNTSFCFLDIRSPGLGDTAMYLCATSRAGGATDTQYFGPGTRLTVL.